The rows below give T cell receptor beta chains drawn from one sample of a study of identical twins. Using its own MiXCR run on the 5' RACE reads, TCRdb lists one record per CDR3 protein. The sample holds about 690,000 distinct CDR3 sequences, 6.1% seen once. Sequencing used naive T cells sorted from blood. The receptors were sampled from a man between 18 and 35 years old in good health. CDR3s include the opening cysteine and the closing phenylalanine or tryptophan. D genes are given only for firm matches. A clone size is listed for some rows: how often the clone was seen (once, few, many), or a class if it is expanded.

abundance,d_gene,v_gene,j_gene,CDR3aa,CDR3nt
many,-,TRBV5-6,TRBJ2-2,CASSRGGQFKGELFF,TGTGCCAGCAGCCGAGGAGGACAGTTTAAAGGGGAGCTGTTTTTT
-,-,TRBV7-8,TRBJ1-4,CASRRTRDGEKLFF,TGTGCCAGCAGACGGACCCGGGACGGTGAAAAACTGTTTTTT
few,-,TRBV19,TRBJ2-3,CASKRDGIDTQYF,TGTGCCAGTAAAAGGGACGGAATAGATACGCAGTATTTT
-,TRBD1,TRBV7-9,TRBJ2-5,CASSFIRDRGQETQYF,TGTGCCAGCAGCTTCATCCGGGACAGGGGACAAGAGACCCAGTACTTC
-,-,TRBV5-1,TRBJ2-3,CASSSEGPISSTDTQYF,TGCGCCAGCAGCTCCGAGGGCCCTATTTCTAGCACAGATACGCAGTATTTT
many,TRBD1,TRBV27,TRBJ1-5,CASSNRGNQPQHF,TGTGCCAGCAGCAACAGGGGAAATCAGCCCCAGCATTTT
few,TRBD2,TRBV4-3,TRBJ2-2,CASSQIAGAGGELFF,TGCGCCAGCAGCCAAATAGCGGGAGCGGGCGGGGAGCTGTTTTTT
many,TRBD2,TRBV18,TRBJ2-1,CASSPLASGTHNEQFF,TGTGCCAGCTCACCACTGGCTAGCGGGACCCACAATGAGCAGTTCTTC
few,-,TRBV5-1,TRBJ2-1,CASRVAAGTGNEQFF,TGCGCCAGCAGAGTGGCAGCAGGAACGGGGAATGAGCAGTTCTTC
many,-,TRBV20-1,TRBJ1-3,CSARDDHSGNTIYF,TGCAGTGCCAGGGACGATCACTCTGGAAACACCATATATTTT